What follows are 23 T cell receptor beta chains derived from one specimen sequenced in a study of cytomegalovirus exposure and HLA in healthy donors. Libraries were prepared by immunoSEQ multiplex PCR; TCRdb keeps only in-frame clonotypes and omits some of them. This sample has some 260,000 clones, with more than 75% found just once. Sequencing was carried out using PBMCs. These receptors were taken from a man between 18 and 29 years old in good health and CMV-seropositive.

This sequence joins TRBV11-3 and TRBJ1-1, with a possible D match to TRBD1 (5 bases). CDR1 and CDR2 from the germline V gene are SGHNT and YENEEA. Deletions cut 5 bases from V and 4 bases from J, with 11 bases between. CDR3 size: 13 residues. The CDR3 DNA sequence: TGTGCCAGCAGCCTGGGGGAGGGCACTGAAGCTTTCTTT. Translated, it gives CASSLGEGTEAFF.

V and J are TRBV11-2 and TRBJ2-7, with TRBD2 matching 14 bases. The V gene's germline CDR1 is SGHAT and CDR2 FQNNGV. The CDR3 has 16 amino acids. With 3 bases clipped from V and 1 base from J, the junction kept 2 bases outside the gene matches. As DNA, the CDR3 is TGTGCCAGCAGCTTCCGGACTAGCGGGGGGTCCTACGAGCAGTACTTC. It translates to CASSFRTSGGSYEQYF.

The rearrangement joins TRBV7-8 to TRBJ1-4, with D uncertain. There are 12 residues in the CDR3. Trimming took off 5 bases at V and 6 bases at J, with 7 bases between the two ends. Germline V gives CDR1 SGHVS, CDR2 FQNEAQ. The CDR3: CASSTLDEKLFF. The CDR3, as DNA: TGTGCCAGCAGCACCCTGGATGAAAAACTGTTTTTT.

The chain uses TRBV19 and TRBJ1-2, with D hard to call. V lost 3 bases, J lost 4 bases, and 12 bases lay in between. The length of the CDR3 is 14 residues. Germline assignment: CDR1 LNHDA and CDR2 SQIVND (reference sequence). The CDR3 sequence is CASSIYQPSYGYTF. In DNA, the CDR3 is TGTGCCAGTAGTATTTATCAGCCCAGCTATGGCTACACCTTC. Filled out from reference TRBV19 and TRBJ1-2, the complete variable domain reads DGGITQSPKYLFRKEGQNVTLSCEQNLNHDAMYWYRQDPGQGLRLIYYSQIVNDFQKGDIAEGYSVSREKKESFPLTVTSAQKNPTAFYLCASSIYQPSYGYTFGSGTRLTVV.

CDR3 DNA: TGTGCCACCAGCAGAGATGTGGCGGGGACTGAGCAGTTCTTC. It translates to CATSRDVAGTEQFF. The chain links TRBV15 to TRBJ2-1; tentatively, D is TRBD2 (6 bases). Trimming removed 0 bases from V and 9 bases from J, with 12 bases in between. The germline gives CDR1 LNHNV, CDR2 YYDKDF (reference sequence). The CDR3 length is 14 residues.

This clone has only one observation. The CDR3 reads CASSLVTATSTDTQYF. In DNA, the CDR3 is TGTGCCAGCAGCTTAGTTACCGCTACTAGCACAGATACGCAGTATTTT. The chain is built from TRBV13 and TRBJ2-3; the D is unclear. Germline V gene lookup returns CDR1 PRHDT and CDR2 FYEKMQ (reference sequence). The germline V and J ends were trimmed by 1 base and 0 bases, with 11 bases remaining between them. This CDR3 is built from 16 residues.

This chain uses TRBV6-1 with TRBJ2-2; no definite D call. The CDR3 is 15 residues long. With 2 bases removed from V and 6 bases from J, the gap between germline ends came to 13 bases. Germline-derived CDR1 and CDR2 are MNHNS and SASEGT. CDR3 bases: TGTGCCAGCAGTGAAAAGTTACAGATCGCCGGGGAGCTGTTTTTT. Its translation: CASSEKLQIAGELFF.

The rearrangement links TRBV5-4 to TRBJ1-2; no reliable D call. Germline V CDR1 and CDR2: SGHNT, YYREEE (reference sequence). The V end was cut by 5 bases, the J end by 6 bases, with 14 bases between. This CDR3 spans 13 amino acids. The CDR3: CASSLGVGDGYTF. DNA of the CDR3: TGTGCCAGCAGTCTAGGCGTGGGAGATGGCTACACCTTC. The complete variable domain, with remaining parts taken from reference TRBV5-4 and TRBJ1-2, reads ETGVTQSPTHLIKTRGQQVTLRCSSQSGHNTVSWYQQALGQGPQFIFQYYREEENGRGNFPPRFSGLQFPNYSSELNVNALELDDSALYLCASSLGVGDGYTFGSGTRLTVV.

The chain combines TRBV7-9 with TRBJ1-1; a weak D match, TRBD1 (6 bases). Germline V gives CDR1 SEHNR, CDR2 FQNEAQ (reference sequence). Trimming pared 5 bases from V and 11 bases from J, leaving 15 bases between. This CDR3 comprises 12 residues. The CDR3, as DNA: TGTGCCAGCAGCCCGGGGGCGCTGGTTGCTTTCTTT. Translating it yields CASSPGALVAFF.

The chain employs TRBV30 and TRBJ2-3; 8 nucleotides line up with TRBD2. The V segment lost 0 bases and the J segment 3 bases; nucleotides outside the gene matches: 14. CDR1 and CDR2 (germline): GTSNPN, SVGIG (reference sequence). The CDR3 runs to 18 residues. DNA of the CDR3: TGTGCCTGGAGTGTAGAGCGGGGGACGGCAAAGTCGACAGATACGCAGTATTTT. Protein: CAWSVERGTAKSTDTQYF.

The J gene is TRBJ2-7, the V gene TRBV4-3, with TRBD1 as a possible D gene (5 bases). CDR3 length: 15 residues. From germline, CDR1 is LGHNA and CDR2 YSLEER. Trimming shortened V by 0 bases and J by 5 bases, and 14 bases separated the two germline ends. This CDR3 reads CASSQDAGSVDEQYF. CDR3 nucleotides: TGCGCCAGCAGCCAAGATGCAGGGTCGGTTGACGAGCAGTACTTC.

The V gene is TRBV27, the J gene TRBJ1-2; D unresolved. This CDR3 contains 16 residues. Germline V gives CDR1 MNHEY, CDR2 SMNVEV (reference sequence). The V gene lost 5 bases and the J gene lost 1 base, with 17 bases spanning the gap. The CDR3 region has the DNA TGTGCCAGCAGTCCTGCCCCTTTTGGGAATAACTATGGCTACACCTTC. Translation gives CASSPAPFGNNYGYTF.

This clone was found a few times. This chain connects TRBV7-9 to TRBJ1-3; a possible D gene is TRBD1 (5 bases). The CDR3 contains 16 residues. Deletions cut 1 base from V and 3 bases from J, with 13 bases between. The germline CDR1 and CDR2 sequences are SEHNR and FQNEAQ (reference sequence). CDR3 nucleotides: TGTGCCAGCAGCTTAGGGGGGACGGACATTGGAAACACCATATATTTT. It encodes CASSLGGTDIGNTIYF.

The chain carries TRBV11-2 and TRBJ2-2; TRBD2 aligns across 9 bases. Germline CDR1 is SGHAT and CDR2 is FQNNGV. The CDR3 loop spans 16 amino acids. Germline trimming cut 6 bases from V and 4 bases from J; bases unmatched to any gene: 9. CDR3 sequence (DNA): TGTGCCAGCAGTCTAAAACATAGCGGGAGCACCGGGGAGCTGTTTTTT. It encodes CASSLKHSGSTGELFF.

The chain employs TRBV28 and TRBJ1-2, with D possibly being TRBD1 (6 bases). The CDR3 loop spans 16 amino acids. V was pared by 6 bases and J by 4 bases, with 21 bases between. CDR1 and CDR2 from the germline V gene are MDHEN and SYDVKM. The CDR3 spells CASRPKLRGQFYGYTF. The CDR3 DNA reads TGTGCCAGCAGGCCCAAGCTTCGTGGACAGTTCTATGGCTACACCTTC.

V is TRBV2 and J is TRBJ1-4, with D possibly being TRBD1 (5 bases). The germline gives CDR1 SNHLY, CDR2 FYNNEI. Trimming stripped 7 bases from V and 5 bases from J, with 14 bases between. The CDR3 is made up of 14 amino acids. The chain's CDR3 is CASIAGTRNEKLFF. CDR3 in DNA: TGTGCCAGCATAGCCGGGACGAGGAATGAAAAACTGTTTTTT.

This clone was observed once. The gene calls are TRBV4-1 and TRBJ2-1; D is undetermined. The CDR3 extends over 15 amino acids. Trimming pared 3 bases from V and 6 bases from J, leaving 15 bases between. Germline CDR1 and CDR2: MGHRA and YSYEKL. The CDR3 is CASSHRALGINEQFF. The CDR3 DNA reads TGCGCCAGCAGCCATCGTGCTCTTGGGATCAATGAGCAGTTCTTC.

This clone showed up just once. The chain links TRBV30 to TRBJ1-1; D possibly corresponds to TRBD1 (5 bases). Germline-derived CDR1 and CDR2 are GTSNPN and SVGIG (reference sequence). Trimming stripped 0 bases from V and 5 bases from J, with 13 bases between. CDR3 length equals 14 residues. CDR3 DNA sequence: TGTGCCTGGAGTGTCGTGGGGCTGGGGACTGAAGCTTTCTTT. This encodes CAWSVVGLGTEAFF.

The J gene is TRBJ2-7, the V gene TRBV7-3; 8 positions agree with TRBD1. The CDR3 spans 15 residues. Germline V gene lookup returns CDR1 SGHTA and CDR2 FQGTGA. V was pared by 5 bases and J by 3 bases, with 9 bases of the junction left unmatched. Here the CDR3 reads CASSIWTGKSYEQYF. CDR3 DNA sequence: TGTGCCAGCAGCATATGGACAGGGAAAAGCTACGAGCAGTACTTC.

This clone was seen once. J is TRBJ2-7 and V is TRBV18; D is possibly TRBD1 or TRBD2 (5 bases each). V lost 0 bases and J lost 9, with 21 bases in between. Germline CDR1 reads KGHSH; CDR2 reads LQKENI. This CDR3 is 16 amino acids long. CDR3: CASSPPKPTGGDRQYF. The CDR3, as DNA: TGTGCCAGCTCACCACCGAAACCCACCGGAGGCGACAGGCAGTACTTC. Based on the CDR3 plus reference TRBV18 and TRBJ2-7, the full variable domain is NAGVMQNPRHLVRRRGQEARLRCSPMKGHSHVYWYRQLPEEGLKFMVYLQKENIIDESGMPKERFSAEFPKEGPSILRIQQVVRGDSAAYFCASSPPKPTGGDRQYFGPGTRLTVT.

The chain links TRBV4-1 to TRBJ2-7; D gene uncertain. Deletions cut 4 bases from V and 6 bases from J, with 13 bases between. From germline, CDR1 is MGHRA and CDR2 YSYEKL. The length of the CDR3 is 13 residues. The chain's CDR3 is CASSLAAGLEQYF. The CDR3 DNA follows: TGCGCCAGCAGCCTCGCCGCTGGCCTCGAGCAGTACTTC.

V is TRBV7-8 and J is TRBJ2-1; D uncertain. The CDR3 spans 12 residues. Germline CDR1 is SGHVS and CDR2 is FQNEAQ. The germline V and J ends were trimmed by 5 bases and 7 bases, with 9 bases remaining between them. The DNA of the CDR3 is TGTGCCAGCAGCCGAAATGGGAATGAGCAGTTCTTC. The encoded protein is CASSRNGNEQFF.

The rearrangement links TRBV18 to TRBJ1-2, with TRBD1 as a possible D gene (5 bases). This CDR3 comprises 15 residues. Germline-derived CDR1 and CDR2 are KGHSH and LQKENI. V lost 2 bases and J lost 0, with 10 bases in between. Written as DNA, the CDR3 is TGTGCCAGCTCACCAGGGGCGGGCACTAACTATGGCTACACCTTC. Protein sequence: CASSPGAGTNYGYTF.